The 13 T cell receptor beta chains below come from one sample, sequenced in a study of identical twins. A single record per CDR3 protein comes from TCRdb applying MiXCR to the 5' RACE reads. The sample lists about 790,000 distinct CDR3 sequences; about 20% were seen once. In addition, the sample was reused for a study of T cells expressing NK-cell markers.

Sequenced: PBMCs. The receptors originated from a woman aged 18-29 years in good health.

V and J are TRBV4-2 and TRBJ2-5, with D hard to call. CDR3 length: 13 residues. V shed 2 bases and J shed 5 bases, with 9 bases lying between them. Germline V gene sequence: CDR1 LGHNA, CDR2 YNFKEQ. CDR3 in amino acids: CASSQHLGETQYF. The CDR3 nucleotides are TGTGCCAGCAGCCAACACCTCGGGGAGACCCAGTACTTC.

There are a few counts of this clonotype. V usage is TRBV27 and J usage is TRBJ1-1; no reliable D call. Germline CDR1 reads MNHEY; CDR2 reads SMNVEV (reference sequence). The CDR3 is 12 amino acids. The germline V and J ends were trimmed by 8 bases and 11 bases, with 18 bases remaining between them. The CDR3 DNA follows: TGTGCCAGCGCCTCCGTGGGAAGGAGGGCTTTCTTT. Protein sequence: CASASVGRRAFF.

The chain employs TRBV6-5 and TRBJ2-2, with no clear D. CDR1 and CDR2 (germline): MNHEY, SVGAGI. The ends were cut back, 2 bases at V and 1 base at J, with 5 bases in the middle. The CDR3 runs 14 residues. The DNA for the CDR3 is TGTGCCAGCAGTTACCGGGTGAACACCGGGGAGCTGTTTTTT. It encodes CASSYRVNTGELFF.

This clonotype came up a few times. This chain connects TRBV6-6 to TRBJ1-2; the D gene is possibly TRBD1 (5 bases). The CDR3 is 13 amino acids. In germline, CDR1 is MNHNY, CDR2 SVGAGI (reference sequence). The ends were cut back, 7 bases at V and 9 bases at J, with 18 bases in the middle. In nucleotides, the CDR3 is TGTGCCAGCACCATCCCAGGGTCCATCAGCTACACCTTC. Translation gives CASTIPGSISYTF.

This clonotype was counted between two and nine times. The chain links TRBV12-3 or TRBV12-4 to TRBJ1-2; 9 bases map to TRBD1. Trimming at V came to 4 bases and at J to 5 bases, leaving 8 bases not matched to a gene. The CDR3 runs 15 residues. The CDR3 region has the DNA TGTGCCAGCAGTTCCATGGGACAGGGAGGTTATGGCTACACCTTC. Residues: CASSSMGQGGYGYTF.

The chain has TRBV20-1 and TRBJ2-7; TRBD2 matches 7 bases. The germline CDR1 and CDR2 sequences are DFQATT and SNEGSKA (reference sequence). Trimming at V came to 1 base and at J to 5 bases, leaving 5 bases not matched to a gene. The CDR3 sequence is 13 residues long. CDR3 residues: CSARGGGRNEQYF. In nucleotides, the CDR3 is TGCAGTGCTAGAGGCGGCGGGAGAAACGAGCAGTACTTC.

The CDR3 DNA reads as TGTGCCAGCAGCGTTAGCTGGGGGGCCACCTACAATGAGCAGTTCTTC. Its protein product is CASSVSWGATYNEQFF. The rearrangement joins TRBV7-9 to TRBJ2-1; either TRBD1 or TRBD2 may supply D (6 bases each). Trimming pared 5 bases from V and 2 bases from J, leaving 16 bases between. Germline values: CDR1 SEHNR, CDR2 FQNEAQ (reference sequence). The CDR3 is 16 amino acids.

V gene TRBV12-3 or TRBV12-4 combines with J gene TRBJ2-1; D could derive from TRBD1 or TRBD2 (5 bases each). The CDR3 sequence is 13 residues long. V was trimmed by 3 bases and J by 7 bases, leaving 10 bases between them. CDR3 sequence (DNA): TGTGCCAGCAGTTTGGGGGTCAAAAATGAGCAGTTCTTC. It is translated as CASSLGVKNEQFF.

The J gene is TRBJ2-2, the V gene TRBV27, with 7 bases lining up with TRBD2. Losses at the gene ends were 5 bases for V and 3 bases for J; bases not matched to a gene: 3. CDR3 size: 14 residues. Germline V gene lookup returns CDR1 MNHEY and CDR2 SMNVEV (reference sequence). The CDR3 spells CASSEGLYTGELFF. CDR3 coding DNA: TGTGCCAGCAGTGAGGGACTATACACCGGGGAGCTGTTTTTT.

This clonotype showed up just a few times. This rearrangement joins TRBV12-3 or TRBV12-4 to TRBJ2-7; TRBD1 might be the D (5 bases). The V and J ends lost 8 bases and 6 bases respectively, with 17 bases between them. CDR3 length equals 13 residues. CDR3: CASGQHLFSEQYF. The CDR3 coding sequence is TGTGCCAGCGGACAACATCTCTTCTCCGAGCAGTACTTC.

In this sample, this clonotype turned up a few times. V usage is TRBV10-3 and J usage is TRBJ2-7; TRBD1 matches 9 bases. With 6 bases clipped from V and 1 base from J, the junction kept 7 bases outside the gene matches. CDR3 length: 15 amino acids. CDR1 and CDR2 from the germline V gene are ENHRY and SYGVKD. The CDR3 DNA sequence: TGTGCCATCAGCGGGACAGGGACGGGGTCCTACGAGCAGTACTTC. This gives the protein CAISGTGTGSYEQYF.

The table lists this clonotype with a few counts. The V gene is TRBV7-2, the J gene TRBJ2-4; TRBD1 or TRBD2 may be the D gene (5 bases each). The CDR3 consists of 17 residues. Trimming stripped 5 bases from V and 7 bases from J, with 24 bases between. CDR1 and CDR2 (germline): SGHTA, FQGNSA. The CDR3 loop reads CASSPKAFRWGMNIQYF. CDR3 coding DNA: TGTGCCAGCAGCCCAAAGGCCTTTCGCTGGGGGATGAACATTCAGTACTTC.

The rearrangement links TRBV5-1 to TRBJ2-4; D remains ambiguous. Between the trimmed V and J ends, which lost 0 bases and 8 bases, there was a span of 9 bases. The CDR3 is 13 amino acids. CDR1 SGHRS and CDR2 YFSETQ come from the germline V gene. CDR3 nucleotide sequence: TGCGCCAGCAGCTTGGATAGTTGGGACATTCAGTACTTC. As protein: CASSLDSWDIQYF.